The 17 T cell receptor beta chains given below trace back to one sample, sequenced in a study of T cells in localized non-small cell lung cancer. TCRdb keeps only in-frame clones here, not all; method: immunoSEQ multiplex PCR. The sample has 15,000 or so clones, approximately 89% seen once. This sample comprised peripheral blood mononuclear cells, obtained before any cancer treatment. These TCRs come from a man aged 40 to 75 with stage III lung adenocarcinoma.

This clone appeared a few times. The genes are TRBV28 and TRBJ2-7; 7 bases are a match to TRBD1. This CDR3 has 13 residues. Trimming cost V 6 bases and J 5 bases; bases outside gene matches: 7. CDR1 is MDHEN, CDR2 SYDVKM, per germline. As DNA, the CDR3 is TGTGCCAGCAGCCAACAGGGGATCGACGAGCAGTACTTC. It codes for CASSQQGIDEQYF.

The chain links TRBV19 to TRBJ1-1; D possibly corresponds to TRBD1 (6 bases). The CDR3 extends over 15 amino acids. V lost 6 bases to trimming and J lost 0 bases, with 14 bases between them. Germline V gives CDR1 LNHDA, CDR2 SQIVND (reference sequence). CDR3 nucleotides: TGTGCCAGTAGAACTACAGGGAGATTGAACACTGAAGCTTTCTTT. It yields the protein CASRTTGRLNTEAFF.

V is TRBV13 and J is TRBJ2-5; TRBD1 agrees at 7 bases. CDR3 length equals 13 residues. V gave up 5 bases and J gave up 4 bases; unmatched junction bases: 4. Germline V gives CDR1 PRHDT, CDR2 FYEKMQ (reference sequence). CDR3 loop: CASSRGGTETQYF. The CDR3 DNA sequence: TGTGCCAGCAGCCGAGGGGGCACAGAGACCCAGTACTTC.

The genes are TRBV19 and TRBJ2-7, with TRBD1 identical over 7 bases. Germline assignment: CDR1 LNHDA and CDR2 SQIVND (reference sequence). Trimming took 5 bases from V and 3 from J; bases not matched to a gene: 7. The CDR3 has 14 amino acids. CDR3 sequence (DNA): TGTGCCAGTAGTCCCACAGGGGTCGGCTACGAGCAGTACTTC. As protein: CASSPTGVGYEQYF. The whole variable domain, remainder taken from reference TRBV19 and TRBJ2-7, is DGGITQSPKYLFRKEGQNVTLSCEQNLNHDAMYWYRQDPGQGLRLIYYSQIVNDFQKGDIAEGYSVSREKKESFPLTVTSAQKNPTAFYLCASSPTGVGYEQYFGPGTRLTVT.

The chain is built from TRBV4-2 and TRBJ1-5; D may be TRBD1 (5 bases). Trimming removed 4 bases from V and 6 bases from J, with 13 bases in between. This CDR3 comprises 14 residues. The germline gives CDR1 LGHNA, CDR2 YNFKEQ. The CDR3 nucleotides are TGTGCCAGCAGCCTAAATGGGGGGTTTCAGCCCCAGCATTTT. Its translation is CASSLNGGFQPQHF.

This chain uses TRBV7-8 with TRBJ2-1; a weak D match, TRBD1 (6 bases). CDR1 SGHVS and CDR2 FQNEAQ come from the germline V gene. The ends were cut back, 5 bases at V and 7 bases at J, with 15 bases in the middle. The length of the CDR3 is 14 residues. The CDR3 region has the DNA TGTGCCAGCAGCCCCCAGGGGTGGGGGAATGAGCAGTTCTTC. It translates to CASSPQGWGNEQFF. Together with reference TRBV7-8 and TRBJ2-1, the CDR3 gives the full variable domain: GAGVSQSPRYKVAKRGQDVALRCDPISGHVSLFWYQQALGQGPEFLTYFQNEAQLDKSGLPSDRFFAERPEGSVSTLKIQRTQQEDSAVYLCASSPQGWGNEQFFGPGTRLTVL.

The chain combines TRBV6-1 with TRBJ2-5; D is unresolved. TRBJ2-7 explains the end of the DNA better; the J call may be wrong. Germline CDR1 MNHNS, CDR2 SASEGT. The CDR3 totals 15 residues. CDR3 protein: CASSEVRWGSYEQYF. CDR3 nucleotide sequence: TGTGCCAGCAGTGAAGTCCGGTGGGGATCCTACGAGCAGTACTTC.

The V gene is TRBV27, the J gene TRBJ2-2, with TRBD1 matching 7 bases. Germline-derived CDR1 and CDR2 are MNHEY and SMNVEV (reference sequence). This CDR3 region has 18 residues. The V gene end was trimmed by 3 bases and the J gene end by 5 bases; junction bases not matched to a gene: 15. The chain's CDR3 is CASSLNRDSLRLTGELFF. In DNA, the CDR3 is TGTGCCAGCAGTTTGAACCGGGACAGTTTACGGCTTACCGGGGAGCTGTTTTTT.

This clone was seen just once. This chain uses TRBV19 with TRBJ1-5; D might be TRBD1 (6 bases). The V gene lost 1 base and the J gene lost 2 bases, with 12 bases spanning the gap. The CDR3 has 16 residues. Germline V gives CDR1 LNHDA, CDR2 SQIVND (reference sequence). CDR3 residues: CASSIGGGMGNQPQHF. DNA for the CDR3: TGTGCCAGTAGTATAGGAGGGGGTATGGGCAATCAGCCCCAGCATTTT.

The gene calls are TRBV5-6 and TRBJ2-3; D gene uncertain. This CDR3 is 17 amino acids long. V lost 2 bases, J lost 1 base, and 17 bases lay in between. Germline V CDR1 and CDR2: SGHDT, YYEEEE. The CDR3 DNA follows: TGTGCCAGCAGCTTCCTTTCCCCAGCATCCCGCACAGATACGCAGTATTTT. Protein: CASSFLSPASRTDTQYF.

The chain joins TRBV28 to TRBJ2-5, with D perhaps assigned TRBD1 or TRBD2 (5 bases each). CDR1 is MDHEN, CDR2 SYDVKM, per germline. V lost 4 bases and J lost 7, with 16 bases in between. The length of the CDR3 is 14 residues. The CDR3 DNA reads TGTGCCAGCAGTTCTCATGGGCCTGGGGGGACCCAGTACTTC. This encodes CASSSHGPGGTQYF.

The sample holds a few counts of this clone. The gene calls are TRBV21-1 and TRBJ2-3. TRBV21-1 is shown as a pseudogene. The CDR3 runs 14 residues. CDR3 region: CASSNHPATDTQYF. CDR3 sequence (DNA): TGTGCCAGCAGCAATCACCCCGCCACAGATACGCAGTATTTT.

The rearrangement joins TRBV27 to TRBJ2-1; 7 bases agree with TRBD1. The germline V gene encodes CDR1 MNHEY and CDR2 SMNVEV (reference sequence). With 3 bases clipped from V and 5 bases from J, the junction kept 4 bases outside the gene matches. This CDR3 region has 14 residues. Here the CDR3 reads CASSFLDRDNEQFF. As DNA, the CDR3 is TGTGCCAGCAGTTTCCTAGACAGGGACAATGAGCAGTTCTTC.

This chain links TRBV27 with TRBJ1-1; TRBD1 might be the D (6 bases). V was cut by 0 bases and J by 6 bases, with 14 bases left in between. Germline CDR1 reads MNHEY; CDR2 reads SMNVEV (reference sequence). The CDR3 runs 15 residues. CDR3 DNA: TGTGCCAGCAGTTTATCGACAGGACTCTACTCTGAAGCTTTCTTT. It yields the protein CASSLSTGLYSEAFF.

The genes are TRBV29-1 and TRBJ2-3, with 10 bases that match TRBD1. CDR3 length: 15 residues. Germline values: CDR1 SQVTM, CDR2 ANQGSEA. With V trimmed by 7 bases and J by 3 bases, 10 bases remained unmatched. The CDR3 sequence is CSAGRQGARTDTQYF. DNA of the CDR3: TGCAGCGCTGGGCGACAGGGGGCTCGTACAGATACGCAGTATTTT.

The chain is built from TRBV28 and TRBJ1-2; a possible D gene is TRBD1 (5 bases). V was shortened by 2 bases and J by 0 bases, with 7 bases between the two germline ends. The CDR3 runs 14 residues. In germline, CDR1 is MDHEN, CDR2 SYDVKM. Written as DNA, the CDR3 is TGTGCCAGCAGTTTAACGGGGGCTAACTATGGCTACACCTTC. Protein sequence: CASSLTGANYGYTF.

The V and J genes are TRBV29-1 and TRBJ2-7; TRBD1 agrees at 7 bases. The germline V gene has CDR1 SQVTM and CDR2 ANQGSEA. V shed 6 bases, J shed 3 bases, and the junction held 5 bases outside the gene matches. The CDR3 is 12 residues long. As DNA, the CDR3 is TGCAGCGTGAGACAGGGAGTCTACGAGCAGTACTTC. Translated, it gives CSVRQGVYEQYF.